A selection of T cell receptor beta chains follows, all from one sample in a study of OX40 agonist ivuxolimab in advanced cancers. The data were produced by immunoSEQ multiplex PCR, yet TCRdb's version contains in-frame clones alone and is incomplete. The table has about 49,000 clones, about 85% seen once. Here the sequenced sample was CD4+ or CD8+ T cells sorted from blood, taken in a trial of the OX40 agonist ivuxolimab. These receptors all come from an adult with an advanced solid tumor such as melanoma, head and neck, liver or kidney cancer. Each CDR3 is given without its conserved first and last residue. Each record gives: clone size, V gene, CDR3 protein. Expanded clones get a size class; other rows say once, few or many, or leave the size out.

- TRBV18 ASSPGSSGNTIY
few TRBV5-5 ASSRYGGAQETQY
- TRBV7-2 ASSPRPWELYEQY
- TRBV7-6 ASSLRNSMNTEAF
- TRBV28 ASSLFEGGATSTDTQY
- TRBV5-8 ASSLAPGQGVYGNTIY
- TRBV28 AARDYDNEQF
- TRBV11-2 ASSYSGDTQY
- TRBV21-1 ASSKIMVAERPNQPQH
- TRBV28 ASISLDTNTEAF
once TRBV27 ASSLSGELF
- TRBV9 ASSGGGEPQH
- TRBV14 ASSQQGSSYNEQF
- TRBV2 ASSYISTDTQY
once TRBV4-3 ASSQTSIKTDTQY
once TRBV29-1 SVEDIQGKRHEQY
once TRBV10-3 AISPLGNTEAF
- TRBV27 ASSPLGGLIGEQY
- TRBV7-6 ASSSSGGATGELF
- TRBV29-1 SVDGQYGGELF
- TRBV27 ASSFQYGELF
- TRBV29-1 SVEVNTEAF